This T cell receptor beta chain was documented in a study of regulatory T cells in long-lasting Graves disease. Regarding the study as a whole: Persistent cases favored TRBV28, TRBJ1-2 and TRBJ2-5. Persistent Graves' disease cases displayed lower TCR diversity than newly diagnosed ones.

Arm-PCR of CDR3 regions and iRepertoire HTBI primers were the basis on which TCR beta libraries were built. Via MiXCR, TCRdb re-called the multiplex PCR reads, giving one row per CDR3 protein. The data hold 420,000 or so distinct CDR3 sequences, with 16% observed a single time. This clonotype came up many times. What it binds is not known. Time point of the sample: newly diagnosed GD, antithyroid drugs for less than 3 months. RNA isolated from PBMCs was used to make the TCR library. Patients met American Thyroid Association criteria for Graves' disease. This CDR3 spans 13 amino acids. The germline CDR1 and CDR2 sequences are MDHEN and SYDVKM. Trimming at V came to 10 bases and at J to 6 bases, leaving 11 bases not matched to a gene. These same data were also listed under a study on T cells in Graves' hyperthyroidism and ophthalmopathy.

Specimen: peripheral blood mononuclear cells (PBMCs), collected at new diagnosis, from a patient treated with antithyroid drugs. The chain is built from TRBV28 and TRBJ1-2, with 7 bases identical to TRBD1. The TCR originated in a young woman with Graves disease. The CDR3 reads CANSRGGQHGYTF. CDR3 coding DNA: TGTGCCAACTCCAGGGGGGGTCAGCATGGCTACACCTTC.